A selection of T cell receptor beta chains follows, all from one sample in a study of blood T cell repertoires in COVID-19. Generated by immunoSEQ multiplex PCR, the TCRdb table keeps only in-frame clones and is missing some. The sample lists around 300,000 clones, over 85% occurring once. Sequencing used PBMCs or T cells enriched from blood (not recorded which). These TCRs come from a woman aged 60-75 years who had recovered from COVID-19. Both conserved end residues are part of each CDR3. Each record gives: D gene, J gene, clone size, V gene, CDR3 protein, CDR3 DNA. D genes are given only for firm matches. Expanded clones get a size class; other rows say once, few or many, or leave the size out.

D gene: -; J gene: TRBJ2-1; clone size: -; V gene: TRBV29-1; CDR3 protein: CSVGDYNEQFF; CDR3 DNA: TGCAGCGTCGGGGACTACAATGAGCAGTTCTTC
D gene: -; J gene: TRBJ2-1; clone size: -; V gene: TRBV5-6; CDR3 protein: CASSFLRYRATDYNEQFF; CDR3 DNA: TGTGCCAGCAGCTTTCTTAGGTACAGGGCTACAGATTACAATGAGCAGTTCTTC
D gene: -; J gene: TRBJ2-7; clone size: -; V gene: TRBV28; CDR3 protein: CASSPGQSYEQYF; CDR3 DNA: TGTGCCAGCAGTCCCGGACAGTCCTACGAGCAGTACTTC
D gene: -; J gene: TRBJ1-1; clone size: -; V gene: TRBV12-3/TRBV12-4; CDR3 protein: CASVPGNAEAFF; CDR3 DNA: TGTGCCAGCGTTCCAGGAAATGCTGAAGCTTTCTTT
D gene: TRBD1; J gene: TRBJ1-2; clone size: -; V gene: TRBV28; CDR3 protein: CASTGTSDRRGYTF; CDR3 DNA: TGTGCCAGCACGGGAACCTCGGACAGGCGAGGCTACACCTTC
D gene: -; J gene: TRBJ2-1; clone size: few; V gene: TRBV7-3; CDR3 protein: CASSLNNQDYNEQFF; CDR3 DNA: TGTGCCAGCAGCTTAAACAACCAGGACTACAATGAGCAGTTCTTC
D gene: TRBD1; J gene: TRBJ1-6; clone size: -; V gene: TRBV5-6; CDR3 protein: CASSSDRGQSPLHF; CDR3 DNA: TGTGCCAGCAGCTCAGACAGGGGGCAATCACCCCTCCACTTT
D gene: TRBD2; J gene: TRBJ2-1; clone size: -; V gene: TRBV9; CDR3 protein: CASSARTSGYNEQFF; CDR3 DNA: TGTGCCAGCAGCGCCCGGACTAGCGGTTACAATGAGCAGTTCTTC
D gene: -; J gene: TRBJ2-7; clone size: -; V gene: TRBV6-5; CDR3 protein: CATKTGLAYYEQYF; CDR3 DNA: TGTGCCACCAAAACTGGGCTAGCTTACTACGAGCAGTACTTC
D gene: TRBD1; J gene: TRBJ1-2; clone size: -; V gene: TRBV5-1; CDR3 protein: CASSTWTGSTNYGYTF; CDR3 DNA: TGCGCCAGCAGCACCTGGACAGGGTCCACTAACTATGGCTACACCTTC
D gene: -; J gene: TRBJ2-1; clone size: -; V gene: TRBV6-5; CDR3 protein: CASTPGGGGVHEQFF; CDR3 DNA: TGTGCCAGCACCCCAGGGGGCGGGGGGGTTCATGAGCAGTTCTTC
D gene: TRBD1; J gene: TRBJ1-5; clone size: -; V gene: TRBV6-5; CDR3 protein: CASRRQGAGNQPQHF; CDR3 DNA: TGTGCCAGCAGGAGACAGGGGGCCGGCAATCAGCCCCAGCATTTT
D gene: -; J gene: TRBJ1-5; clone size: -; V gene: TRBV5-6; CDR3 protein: CASSLSRNQPQHF; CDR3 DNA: TGTGCCAGCAGCTTGTCCAGGAATCAGCCCCAGCATTTT
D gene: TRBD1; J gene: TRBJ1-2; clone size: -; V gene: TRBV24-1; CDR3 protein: CATSGGQGDYGYTF; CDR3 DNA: TGTGCCACCAGTGGGGGACAGGGGGACTATGGCTACACCTTC
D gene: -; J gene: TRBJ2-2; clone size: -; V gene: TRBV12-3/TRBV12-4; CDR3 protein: CASSALGFGELFF; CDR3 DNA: TGTGCCAGCAGTGCCTTGGGCTTCGGGGAGCTGTTTTTT
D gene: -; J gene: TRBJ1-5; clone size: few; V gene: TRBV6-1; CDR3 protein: CASSVVRDNSNQPQHF; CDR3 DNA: TGTGCCAGCAGTGTAGTCCGGGACAATAGCAATCAGCCCCAGCATTTT
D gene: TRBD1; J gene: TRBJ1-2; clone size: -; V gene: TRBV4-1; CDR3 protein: CASSQSPSLRTGAGYGYTF; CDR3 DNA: TGCGCCAGCAGCCAATCTCCCTCGTTACGGACAGGGGCGGGCTATGGCTACACCTTC
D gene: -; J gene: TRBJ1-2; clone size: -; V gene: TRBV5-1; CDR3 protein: CASSLSSPRGYTF; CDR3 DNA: TGCGCCAGCAGCTTGTCGTCCCCGCGGGGCTACACCTTC
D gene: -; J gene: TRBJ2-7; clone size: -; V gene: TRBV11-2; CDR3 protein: CASSLHYEQYF; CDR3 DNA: TGTGCCAGCAGCTTACACTACGAGCAGTACTTC
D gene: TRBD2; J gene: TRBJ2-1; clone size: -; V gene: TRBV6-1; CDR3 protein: CASSEGTSGGAGNEQFF; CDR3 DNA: TGTGCCAGCAGTGAAGGGACTAGCGGGGGGGCAGGGAATGAGCAGTTCTTC
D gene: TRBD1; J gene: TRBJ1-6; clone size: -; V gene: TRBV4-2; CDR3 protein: CASSQATTGWNNSPLHF; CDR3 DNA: TGTGCCAGCAGCCAAGCGACGACAGGGTGGAATAATTCACCCCTCCACTTT
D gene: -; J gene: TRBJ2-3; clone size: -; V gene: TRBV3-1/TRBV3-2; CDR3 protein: CASSRSTVSTDTQYF; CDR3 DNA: TGTGCCAGCAGCCGGTCGACAGTTAGCACAGATACGCAGTATTTT
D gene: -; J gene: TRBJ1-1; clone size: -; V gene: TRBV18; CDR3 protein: CASSPPIRPANTEAFF; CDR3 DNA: TGTGCCAGCTCACCACCGATCAGGCCGGCGAACACTGAAGCTTTCTTT
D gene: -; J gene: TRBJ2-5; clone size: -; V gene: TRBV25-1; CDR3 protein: CASSGYPGGGETQYF; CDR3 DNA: TGTGCCAGCAGTGGATACCCCGGGGGAGGAGAGACCCAGTACTTC
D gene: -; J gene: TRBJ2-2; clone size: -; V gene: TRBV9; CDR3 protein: CASSVGLSGELFF; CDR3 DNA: TGTGCCAGCAGCGTGGGCCTATCCGGGGAGCTGTTTTTT
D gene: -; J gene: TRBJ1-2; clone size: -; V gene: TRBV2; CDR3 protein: CASSARRGNGYTF; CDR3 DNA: TGTGCCAGCAGTGCCCGGCGGGGGAACGGCTACACCTTC
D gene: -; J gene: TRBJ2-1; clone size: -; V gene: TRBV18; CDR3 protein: CASPKWSLLNEQFF; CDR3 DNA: TGTGCCAGCCCCAAGTGGAGCCTCCTGAATGAGCAGTTCTTC
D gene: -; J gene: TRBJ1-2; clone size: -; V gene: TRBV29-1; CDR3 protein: CSVGSQGGDYGYTF; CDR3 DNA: TGCAGCGTGGGGTCGCAGGGCGGGGACTATGGCTACACCTTC
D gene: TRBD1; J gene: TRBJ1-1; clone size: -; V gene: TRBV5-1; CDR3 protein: CASSGGGAYGNTEAFF; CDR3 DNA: TGCGCCAGCAGCGGAGGGGGCGCATATGGTAACACTGAAGCTTTCTTT
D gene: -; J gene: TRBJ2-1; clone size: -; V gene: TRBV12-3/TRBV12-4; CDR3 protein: CASSYYNEQFF; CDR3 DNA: TGTGCCAGCAGCTATTACAATGAGCAGTTCTTC
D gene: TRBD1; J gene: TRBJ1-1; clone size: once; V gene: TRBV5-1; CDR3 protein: CASTLRSGGIEAFF; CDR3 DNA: TGCGCCAGCACCCTAAGGTCAGGGGGGATTGAAGCTTTCTTT
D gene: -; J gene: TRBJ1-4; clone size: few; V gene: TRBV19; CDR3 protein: CASMSGEEKLFF; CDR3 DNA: TGTGCCAGTATGTCAGGGGAAGAAAAACTGTTTTTT
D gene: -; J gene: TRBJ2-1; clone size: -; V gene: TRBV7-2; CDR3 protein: CASSLRRGSYNEQFF; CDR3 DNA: TGTGCCAGCAGCTTAAGGAGAGGTTCGTACAATGAGCAGTTCTTC
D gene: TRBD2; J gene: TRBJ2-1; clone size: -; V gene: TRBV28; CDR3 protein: CASRTGLAGAGEQFF; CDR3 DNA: TGTGCCAGCAGGACCGGACTAGCGGGAGCGGGTGAGCAGTTCTTC
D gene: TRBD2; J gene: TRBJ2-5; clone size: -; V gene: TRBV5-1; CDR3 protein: CASSLTSGAETQYF; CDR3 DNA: TGCGCCAGCAGCTTAACTAGCGGGGCAGAGACCCAGTACTTC
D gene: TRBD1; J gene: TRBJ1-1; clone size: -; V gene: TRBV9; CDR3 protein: CASSVASGQGSAFF; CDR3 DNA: TGTGCCAGCAGCGTAGCCTCGGGACAGGGTTCGGCTTTCTTT
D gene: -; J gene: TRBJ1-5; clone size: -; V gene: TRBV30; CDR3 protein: CAWSPLDQPQHF; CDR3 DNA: TGTGCCTGGAGTCCACTGGATCAGCCCCAGCATTTT
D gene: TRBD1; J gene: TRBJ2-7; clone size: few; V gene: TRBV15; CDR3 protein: CATSTSTGAAIYEQYF; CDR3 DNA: TGTGCCACCAGCACCTCGACAGGGGCGGCTATCTACGAGCAGTACTTC
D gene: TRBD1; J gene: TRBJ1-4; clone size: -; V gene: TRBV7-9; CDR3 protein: CASSFDRAANEKLFF; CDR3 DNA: TGTGCCAGCAGCTTCGACAGGGCCGCTAATGAAAAACTGTTTTTT
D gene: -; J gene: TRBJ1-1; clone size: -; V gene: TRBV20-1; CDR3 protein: CSARVEGRTFF; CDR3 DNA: TGCAGTGCTAGAGTAGAGGGGAGGACTTTCTTT
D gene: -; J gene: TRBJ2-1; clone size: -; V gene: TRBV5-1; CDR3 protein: CASSKDSYNEQFF; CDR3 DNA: TGCGCCAGCAGCAAGGACAGTTACAATGAGCAGTTCTTC
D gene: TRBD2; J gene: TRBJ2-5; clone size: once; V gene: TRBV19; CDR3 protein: CASSWTSQETQYF; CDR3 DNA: TGTGCCAGTAGTTGGACTAGCCAAGAGACCCAGTACTTC
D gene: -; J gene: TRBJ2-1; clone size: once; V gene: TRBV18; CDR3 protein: CASSRAPATDNEQFF; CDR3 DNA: TGTGCCAGCTCCCGCGCACCGGCGACAGACAATGAGCAGTTCTTC
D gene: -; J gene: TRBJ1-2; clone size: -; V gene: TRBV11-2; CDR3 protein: CASSRGERGWTF; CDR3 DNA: TGTGCCAGCAGCCGCGGCGAGCGGGGCTGGACCTTC
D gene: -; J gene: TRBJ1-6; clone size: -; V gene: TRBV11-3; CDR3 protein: CASSQRASNSPLHF; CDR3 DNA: TGTGCCAGCAGCCAGCGGGCTTCTAATTCACCCCTCCACTTT
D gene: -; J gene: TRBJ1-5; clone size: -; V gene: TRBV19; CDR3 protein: CASSISSAQPQHF; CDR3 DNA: TGTGCCAGTAGTATTAGCAGTGCTCAGCCCCAGCATTTT
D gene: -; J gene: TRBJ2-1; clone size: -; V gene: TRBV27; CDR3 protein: CASSFNPGGAIQQFF; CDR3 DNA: TGTGCCAGCAGTTTTAATCCCGGCGGGGCCATTCAGCAGTTCTTC
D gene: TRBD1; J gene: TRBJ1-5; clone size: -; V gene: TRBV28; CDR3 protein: CASRGQANQPQHF; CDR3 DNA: TGTGCCAGCAGGGGACAGGCGAATCAGCCCCAGCATTTT
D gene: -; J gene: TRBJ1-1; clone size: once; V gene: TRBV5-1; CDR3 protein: CASRLNSLALIMNTEAFF; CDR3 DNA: TGCGCCAGCAGGCTTAACAGCCTAGCCCTCATTATGAACACTGAAGCTTTCTTT
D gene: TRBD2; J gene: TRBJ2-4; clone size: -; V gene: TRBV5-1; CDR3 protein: CASSFRTSHDIQYF; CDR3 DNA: TGCGCCAGCAGCTTTAGGACTAGCCACGACATTCAGTACTTC
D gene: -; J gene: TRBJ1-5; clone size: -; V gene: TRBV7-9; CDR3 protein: CASSEGATGLEPQHF; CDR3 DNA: TGTGCCAGCAGCGAAGGGGCCACCGGTTTAGAGCCCCAGCATTTT
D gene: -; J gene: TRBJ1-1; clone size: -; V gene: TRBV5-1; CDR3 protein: CASSRTGFNEAFF; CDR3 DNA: TGCGCCAGCAGCCGAACAGGGTTCAACGAAGCTTTCTTT